This T cell receptor beta chain derives from a study of T cell responses to AZD1222 COVID-19 vaccine. Study-level results: Clonal diversity may have been underestimated, and the donors were mostly white British, with more females than males.

Some second doses came at about 4 weeks and others at about 12 weeks; these were pooled. Using immunoSEQ multiplex PCR, the repertoire was profiled, and TCRdb retains in-frame clones only, with some absent. The sample lists approximately 120,000 clones; more than 70% were seen once. The CDR3 spans 17 residues. This clone has a single count. Its antigen is still unknown. This receptor was taken from an adult who received the AZD1222 COVID-19 vaccine. The sequencing here drew on peripheral blood, taken 28 days after the second AZD1222 dose. The chain links TRBV21-1 to TRBJ1-5; TRBD1, the table's D call, lacks a check against the DNA. TRBV21-1 is a pseudogene. In DNA, the CDR3 is TGTGCCAGCAGCAAAAGACAAGGCAGGGACACAAATCAGCCCCAGCATTTT. Its translation: CASSKRQGRDTNQPQHF.